The clone carrying this T cell receptor beta chain was detected only a few times. The sample belongs to a study of spatial heterogeneity in lung cancer. Documented time point: sample taken at primary tumor resection. Whole RNA, which was extracted from tumor, nontumor lung tissue or frozen PBMC, was sequenced without any cell sorting. The V and J ends lost 4 bases and 6 bases, in that order; junction bases with no gene match: 6. Germline loops: CDR1 SGHTA, CDR2 FQGTGA. This CDR3 contains 14 residues. MiXCR, applied by TCRdb to the 5' RACE reads, yields one record per CDR3 protein. The sample lists about 92,000 distinct CDR3 sequences, approximately 12% occurring once.

The rearrangement uses TRBV7-3 and TRBJ2-3, with 8 bases that match TRBD2. The source material was PBMCs, sampled at surgery. This receptor was identified in a male donor with early-stage non-small cell lung cancer. CDR3 sequence: CASSSTGGPDTQYF. Here the CDR3 DNA reads TGTGCCAGCAGCTCTACGGGAGGGCCGGATACGCAGTATTTT.